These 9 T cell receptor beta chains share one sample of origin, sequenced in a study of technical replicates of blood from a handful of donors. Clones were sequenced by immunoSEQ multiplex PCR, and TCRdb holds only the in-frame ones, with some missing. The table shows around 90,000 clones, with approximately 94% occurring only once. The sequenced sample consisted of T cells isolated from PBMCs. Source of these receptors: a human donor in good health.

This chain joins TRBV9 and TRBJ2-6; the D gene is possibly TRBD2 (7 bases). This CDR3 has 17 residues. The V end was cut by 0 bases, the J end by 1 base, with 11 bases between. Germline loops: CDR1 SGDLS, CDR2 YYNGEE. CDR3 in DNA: TGTGCCAGCAGCGTAGCCGGGGGGCAATCTGGGGCCAACGTCCTGACTTTC. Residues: CASSVAGGQSGANVLTF.

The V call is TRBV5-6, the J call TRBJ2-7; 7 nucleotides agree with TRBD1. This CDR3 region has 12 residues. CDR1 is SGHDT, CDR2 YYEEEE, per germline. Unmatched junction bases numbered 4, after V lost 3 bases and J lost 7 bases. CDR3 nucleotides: TGTGCCAGCAGCTGGACAGGTGGTGAGCAGTACTTC. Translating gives CASSWTGGEQYF.

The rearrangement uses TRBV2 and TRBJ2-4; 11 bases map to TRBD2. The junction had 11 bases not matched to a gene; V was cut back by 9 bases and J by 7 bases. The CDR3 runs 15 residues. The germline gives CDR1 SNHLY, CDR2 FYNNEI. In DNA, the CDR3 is TGTGCCAGTACCGGGACTAGCGGACCTGGGAACATTCAGTACTTC. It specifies CASTGTSGPGNIQYF.

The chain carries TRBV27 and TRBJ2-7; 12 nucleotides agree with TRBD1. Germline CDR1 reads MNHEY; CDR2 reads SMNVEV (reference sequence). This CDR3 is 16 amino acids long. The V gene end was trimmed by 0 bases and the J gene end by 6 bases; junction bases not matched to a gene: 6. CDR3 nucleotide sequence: TGTGCCAGCAGTTTATCGGCCGGGACAGGGGGCGCCGAGCAGTACTTC. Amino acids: CASSLSAGTGGAEQYF.

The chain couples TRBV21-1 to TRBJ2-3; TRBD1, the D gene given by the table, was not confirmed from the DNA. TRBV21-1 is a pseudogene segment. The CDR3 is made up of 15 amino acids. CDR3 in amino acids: CASSKVGTVSDTQYF. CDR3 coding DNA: TGTGCCAGCAGCAAAGTAGGGACAGTTTCAGATACGCAGTATTTT.

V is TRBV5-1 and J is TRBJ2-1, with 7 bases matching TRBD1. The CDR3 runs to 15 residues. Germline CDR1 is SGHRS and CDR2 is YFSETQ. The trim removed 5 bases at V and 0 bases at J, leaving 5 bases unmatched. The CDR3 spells CASSLRQGSYNEQFF. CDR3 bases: TGCGCCAGCAGTTTGCGACAGGGCTCCTACAATGAGCAGTTCTTC.

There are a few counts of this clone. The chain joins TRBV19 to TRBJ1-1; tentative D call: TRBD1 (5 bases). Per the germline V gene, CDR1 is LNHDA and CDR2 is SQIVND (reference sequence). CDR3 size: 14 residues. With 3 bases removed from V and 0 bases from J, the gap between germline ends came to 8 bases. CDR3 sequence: CASSIGHLNTEAFF. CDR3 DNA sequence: TGTGCCAGTAGTATCGGACACCTGAACACTGAAGCTTTCTTT.

CDR3 bases: TGTGCCAGCAGTTACTCGAGAGGGTTCCACGAGCAGTACTTC. Translation: CASSYSRGFHEQYF. The chain links TRBV6-5 to TRBJ2-7, with D possibly matching TRBD2 (5 bases). The CDR3 is made up of 14 amino acids. Germline loops: CDR1 MNHEY, CDR2 SVGAGI. Trimming took off 0 bases at V and 5 bases at J, with 11 bases between the two ends.

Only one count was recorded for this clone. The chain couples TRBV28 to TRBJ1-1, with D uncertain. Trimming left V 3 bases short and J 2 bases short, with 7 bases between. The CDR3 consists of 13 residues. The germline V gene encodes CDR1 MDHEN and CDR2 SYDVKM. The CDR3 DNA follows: TGTGCCAGCAGTTTGTCACATAACACTGAAGCTTTCTTT. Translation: CASSLSHNTEAFF.